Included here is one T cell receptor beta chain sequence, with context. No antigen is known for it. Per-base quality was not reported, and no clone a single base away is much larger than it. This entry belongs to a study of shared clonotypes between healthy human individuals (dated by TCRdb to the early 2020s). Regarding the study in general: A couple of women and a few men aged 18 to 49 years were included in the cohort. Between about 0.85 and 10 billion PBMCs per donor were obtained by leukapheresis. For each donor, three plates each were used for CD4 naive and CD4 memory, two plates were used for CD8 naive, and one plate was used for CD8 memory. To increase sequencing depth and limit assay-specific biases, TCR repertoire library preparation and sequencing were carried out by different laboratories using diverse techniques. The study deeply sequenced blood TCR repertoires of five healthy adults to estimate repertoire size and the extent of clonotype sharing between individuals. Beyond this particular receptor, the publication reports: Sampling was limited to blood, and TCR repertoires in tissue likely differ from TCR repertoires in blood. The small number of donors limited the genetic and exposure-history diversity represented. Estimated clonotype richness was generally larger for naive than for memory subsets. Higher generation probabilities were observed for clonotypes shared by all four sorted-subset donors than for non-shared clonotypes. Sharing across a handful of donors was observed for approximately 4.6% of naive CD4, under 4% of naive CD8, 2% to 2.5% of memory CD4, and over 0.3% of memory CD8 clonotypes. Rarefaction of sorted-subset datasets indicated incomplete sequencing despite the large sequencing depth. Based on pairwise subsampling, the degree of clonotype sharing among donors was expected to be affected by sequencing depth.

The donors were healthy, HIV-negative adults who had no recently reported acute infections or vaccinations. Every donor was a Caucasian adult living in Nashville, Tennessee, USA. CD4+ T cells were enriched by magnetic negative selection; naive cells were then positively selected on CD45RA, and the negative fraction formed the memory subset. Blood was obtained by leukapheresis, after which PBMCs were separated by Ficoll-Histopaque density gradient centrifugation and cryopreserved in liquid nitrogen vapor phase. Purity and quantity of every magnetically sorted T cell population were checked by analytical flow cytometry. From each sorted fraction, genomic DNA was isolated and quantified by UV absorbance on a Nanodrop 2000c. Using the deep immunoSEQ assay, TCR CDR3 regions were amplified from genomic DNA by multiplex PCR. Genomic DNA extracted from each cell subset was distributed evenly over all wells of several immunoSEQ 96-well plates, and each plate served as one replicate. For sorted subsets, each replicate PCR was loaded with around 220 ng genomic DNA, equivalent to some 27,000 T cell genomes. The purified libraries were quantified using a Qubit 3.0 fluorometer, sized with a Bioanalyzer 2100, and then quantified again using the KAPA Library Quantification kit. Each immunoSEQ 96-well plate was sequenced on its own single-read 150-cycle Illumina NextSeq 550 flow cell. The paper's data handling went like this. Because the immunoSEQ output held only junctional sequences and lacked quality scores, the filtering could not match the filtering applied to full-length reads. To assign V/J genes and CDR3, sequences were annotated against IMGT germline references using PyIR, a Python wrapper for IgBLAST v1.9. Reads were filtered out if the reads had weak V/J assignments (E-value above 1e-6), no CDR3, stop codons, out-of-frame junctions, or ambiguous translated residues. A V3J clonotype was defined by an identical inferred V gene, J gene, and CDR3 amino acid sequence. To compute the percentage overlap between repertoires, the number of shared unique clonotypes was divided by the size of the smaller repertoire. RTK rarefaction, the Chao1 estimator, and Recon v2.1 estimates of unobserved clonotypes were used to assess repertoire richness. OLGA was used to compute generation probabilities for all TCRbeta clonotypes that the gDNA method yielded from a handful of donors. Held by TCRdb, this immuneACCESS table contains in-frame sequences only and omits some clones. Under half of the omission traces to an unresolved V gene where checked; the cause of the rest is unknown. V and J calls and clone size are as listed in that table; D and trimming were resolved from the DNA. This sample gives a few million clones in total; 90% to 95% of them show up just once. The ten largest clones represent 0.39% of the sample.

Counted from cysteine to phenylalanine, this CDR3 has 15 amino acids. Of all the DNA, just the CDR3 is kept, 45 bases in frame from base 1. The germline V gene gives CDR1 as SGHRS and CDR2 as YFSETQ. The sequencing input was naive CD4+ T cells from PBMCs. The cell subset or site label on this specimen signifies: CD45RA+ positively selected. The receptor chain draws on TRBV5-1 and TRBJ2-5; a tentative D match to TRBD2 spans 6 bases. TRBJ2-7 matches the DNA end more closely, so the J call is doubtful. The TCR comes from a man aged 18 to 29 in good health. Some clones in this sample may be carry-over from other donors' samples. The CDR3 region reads CASSLAGGDAYEQYF. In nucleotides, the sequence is TGCGCCAGCAGCTTGGCCGGAGGGGATGCCTACGAGCAGTACTTC.